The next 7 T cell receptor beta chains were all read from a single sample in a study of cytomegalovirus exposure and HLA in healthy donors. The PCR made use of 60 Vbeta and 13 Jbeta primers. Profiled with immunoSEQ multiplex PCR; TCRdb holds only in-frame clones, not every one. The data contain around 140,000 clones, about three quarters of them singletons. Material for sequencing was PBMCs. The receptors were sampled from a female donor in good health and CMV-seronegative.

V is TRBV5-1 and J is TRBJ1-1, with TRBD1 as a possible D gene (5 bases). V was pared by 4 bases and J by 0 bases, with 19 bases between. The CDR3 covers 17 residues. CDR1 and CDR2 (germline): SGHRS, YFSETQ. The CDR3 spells CASSLGRVGYMNTEAFF. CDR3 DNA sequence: TGCGCCAGCAGCCTTGGCAGGGTAGGATATATGAACACTGAAGCTTTCTTT.

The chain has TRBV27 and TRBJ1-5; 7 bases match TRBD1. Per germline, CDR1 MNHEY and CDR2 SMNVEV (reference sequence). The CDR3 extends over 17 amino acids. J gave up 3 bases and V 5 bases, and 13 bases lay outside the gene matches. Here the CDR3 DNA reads TGTGCCAGCAGTCACAGTAGCAGGGACAGACTCAATCAGCCCCAGCATTTT. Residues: CASSHSSRDRLNQPQHF.

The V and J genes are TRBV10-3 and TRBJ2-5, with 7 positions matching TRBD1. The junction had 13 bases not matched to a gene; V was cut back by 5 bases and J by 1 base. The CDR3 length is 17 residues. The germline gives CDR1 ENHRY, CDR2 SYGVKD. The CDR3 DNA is TGTGCCATCAGTTCCTCGGGGTGGGACAGATCCCAAGAGACCCAGTACTTC. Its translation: CAISSSGWDRSQETQYF.

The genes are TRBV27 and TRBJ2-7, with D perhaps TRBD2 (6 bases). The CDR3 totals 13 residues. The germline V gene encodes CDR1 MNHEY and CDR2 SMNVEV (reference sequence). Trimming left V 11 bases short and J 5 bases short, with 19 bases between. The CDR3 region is CASSPTRGNEQYF. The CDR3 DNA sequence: TGTGCCTCCTCCCCGACTAGAGGGAACGAGCAGTACTTC.

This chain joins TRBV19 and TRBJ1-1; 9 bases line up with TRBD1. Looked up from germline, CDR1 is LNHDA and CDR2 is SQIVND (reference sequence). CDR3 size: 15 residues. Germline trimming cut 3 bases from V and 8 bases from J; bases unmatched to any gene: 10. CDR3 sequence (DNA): TGTGCCAGTAGTATGACCGGGACAGGGCCACCCGAAGCTTTCTTT. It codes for CASSMTGTGPPEAFF.

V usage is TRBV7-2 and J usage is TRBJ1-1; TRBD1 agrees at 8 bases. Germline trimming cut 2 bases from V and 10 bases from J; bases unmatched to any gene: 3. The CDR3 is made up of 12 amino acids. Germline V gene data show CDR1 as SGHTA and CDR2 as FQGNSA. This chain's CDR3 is CASSLNTGGAFF. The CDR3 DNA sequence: TGTGCCAGCAGCTTAAATACAGGGGGAGCTTTCTTT. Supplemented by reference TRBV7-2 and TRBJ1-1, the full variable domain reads GAGVSQSPSNKVTEKGKDVELRCDPISGHTALYWYRQSLGQGLEFLIYFQGNSAPDKSGLPSDRFSAERTGGSVSTLTIQRTQQEDSAVYLCASSLNTGGAFFGQGTRLTVV.

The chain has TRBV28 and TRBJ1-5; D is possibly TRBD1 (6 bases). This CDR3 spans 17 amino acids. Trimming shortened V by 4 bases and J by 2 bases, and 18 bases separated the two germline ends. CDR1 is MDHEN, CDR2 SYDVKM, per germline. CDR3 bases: TGTGCCAGCAGTTCCCAGATAGCCACAGGGCGCAATCAGCCCCAGCATTTT. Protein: CASSSQIATGRNQPQHF.